A single sample gave rise to the 16 T cell receptor beta chains below, sequenced in a study of blood T cell repertoires in COVID-19. Repertoires were generated with immunoSEQ multiplex PCR, while TCRdb's copy carries only in-frame clones and drops some. This sample has under 250,000 clones, with roughly nine tenths found just once. Sequenced: peripheral blood. These receptors came from a man aged 55 to 70 with acute or convalescent COVID-19.

The chain joins TRBV13 to TRBJ2-5; 8 bases align to TRBD1. The CDR3 totals 15 residues. Trimming removed 2 bases from V and 3 bases from J; junction bases left unmatched: 5. Germline lookup yields CDR1 PRHDT and CDR2 FYEKMQ (reference sequence). In nucleotides, the CDR3 is TGTGCCAGCAGCTTACGGTCAGGGGGCAAAGAGACCCAGTACTTC. Translating gives CASSLRSGGKETQYF.

The V and J genes are TRBV7-9 and TRBJ1-2, with 7 bases lining up with TRBD1. J lost 8 bases, V lost 5 bases, and 8 bases had no gene match. Germline V lookup: CDR1 SEHNR, CDR2 FQNEAQ (reference sequence). The CDR3 runs to 13 residues. In DNA, the CDR3 is TGTGCCAGCAGCGTAGACAGGGTGGGCGGCTACACCTTC. Protein product: CASSVDRVGGYTF.

The CDR3 nucleotides read TGTGCCTGGAGTGTACAGGGGCAGAATGAGCAGTTCTTC. It specifies CAWSVQGQNEQFF. This chain joins TRBV30 and TRBJ2-1, with 7 nucleotides matching TRBD1. This CDR3 is built from 13 residues. Germline lookup yields CDR1 GTSNPN and CDR2 SVGIG (reference sequence). The ends lost 0 bases at V and 7 bases at J; junction bases unmatched: 3.

In the case of this clone: The sample contains more than one DNA sequence encoding this CDR3. The chain has TRBV4-3 and TRBJ1-3; D remains ambiguous. The germline CDR1 and CDR2 sequences are LGHNA and YSLEER. V was pared by 3 bases and J by 0 bases, with 6 bases between. CDR3 length equals 14 residues. CDR3 sequence: CASSQGDSGNTIYF. For the CDR3, the DNA is TGCGCCAGCAGCCAGGGCGACTCTGGAAACACCATATATTTT.

The V and J genes are TRBV5-1 and TRBJ2-2; TRBD1 matches 9 bases. J was trimmed by 5 bases and V by 2 bases; bases with no gene match: 7. This CDR3 is built from 16 residues. Germline V gene lookup returns CDR1 SGHRS and CDR2 YFSETQ. Written as DNA, the CDR3 is TGCGCCAGCAGCTTCCTACAGGGGGCAGGGACCGGGGAGCTGTTTTTT. Its protein is CASSFLQGAGTGELFF. The full variable domain, with the rest looked up from reference TRBV5-1 and TRBJ2-2, is KAGVTQTPRYLIKTRGQQVTLSCSPISGHRSVSWYQQTPGQGLQFLFEYFSETQRNKGNFPGRFSGRQFSNSRSEMNVSTLELGDSALYLCASSFLQGAGTGELFFGEGSRLTVL.

CDR3 bases: TGTGCCAGCAGCTTGGGAACTAGCGGGGGTAGCACAGATACGCAGTATTTT. Protein sequence: CASSLGTSGGSTDTQYF. The V gene is TRBV5-6, the J gene TRBJ2-3; 11 positions match TRBD2. Trimming took 0 bases from V and 0 from J; bases not matched to a gene: 3. Germline assignment: CDR1 SGHDT and CDR2 YYEEEE. The CDR3 is 17 residues long.

This chain links TRBV10-3 with TRBJ2-3; 10 bases line up with TRBD2. V gave up 4 bases and J gave up 3 bases; unmatched junction bases: 13. This CDR3 comprises 18 residues. CDR1 and CDR2 from the germline V gene are ENHRY and SYGVKD. CDR3 in amino acids: CAISGASGSIGRTDTQYF. DNA for the CDR3: TGTGCCATCAGTGGGGCTAGCGGGAGTATTGGTCGGACAGATACGCAGTATTTT.

This clone was detected only a few times. The sample has other DNA sequences that encode this CDR3 too. The J gene is TRBJ2-5, the V gene TRBV28, with 7 bases matching TRBD1. V lost 6 bases and J lost 2; bases outside the gene matches: 3. Germline V gene lookup returns CDR1 MDHEN and CDR2 SYDVKM. The CDR3 is 13 residues long. In nucleotides, the CDR3 is TGTGCCAGCAGAGACAGGGTTCAAGAGACCCAGTACTTC. The encoded protein is CASRDRVQETQYF.

This clone has only a few counts. The chain combines TRBV4-3 with TRBJ2-2; D is perhaps TRBD2 (6 bases). Germline values: CDR1 LGHNA, CDR2 YSLEER. V was pared by 4 bases and J by 2 bases, with 14 bases between. This CDR3 has 16 amino acids. The CDR3, as DNA: TGCGCCAGCAGCCCGGCTGGGGGGAGAAACACCGGGGAGCTGTTTTTT. Amino acid sequence: CASSPAGGRNTGELFF.

This clone was seen once. Other DNA sequences in the sample encode the same CDR3. The V gene is TRBV7-2, the J gene TRBJ2-7; D is possibly TRBD2 (5 bases). Germline V lookup: CDR1 SGHTA, CDR2 FQGNSA. The CDR3 sequence is 13 residues long. V lost 3 bases and J 4 bases, leaving 10 bases between the germline ends. CDR3 amino acids: CASSLPSSYEQYF. For the CDR3, the DNA is TGTGCCAGCAGCTTGCCTAGCTCTTACGAGCAGTACTTC.

The rearrangement links TRBV28 to TRBJ1-6, with 9 bases that match TRBD1. V lost 3 bases and J lost 9; bases outside the gene matches: 12. CDR3 size: 17 residues. Germline loops: CDR1 MDHEN, CDR2 SYDVKM. CDR3: CASSLPGQGIGSSPLHF. Here the CDR3 DNA reads TGTGCCAGCAGTTTGCCGGGACAGGGTATAGGAAGTTCACCCCTCCACTTT.

This clone was detected once. This rearrangement joins TRBV28 to TRBJ2-4, with TRBD2 as a possible D gene (5 bases). The germline CDR1 and CDR2 sequences are MDHEN and SYDVKM. The CDR3 has 15 residues. Trimming removed 6 bases at V and 8 bases at J, with 20 bases between. CDR3 coding DNA: TGTGCCAGCAGACGGGCCCTTACTAGAGTAGACATTCAGTACTTC. This codes for CASRRALTRVDIQYF.

The rearrangement uses TRBV19 and TRBJ1-2; 8 bases align to TRBD1. Germline V gene sequence: CDR1 LNHDA, CDR2 SQIVND (reference sequence). This CDR3 has 17 amino acids. The V and J ends lost 4 bases and 7 bases, in that order; junction bases with no gene match: 17. The CDR3 here is CASSTPPRQGQLGGYTF. The CDR3 nucleotides are TGTGCCAGTAGTACCCCACCCCGACAGGGGCAGCTTGGTGGCTACACCTTC.

The table lists this clone with a count of one. The V gene is TRBV27, the J gene TRBJ1-6; 7 nucleotides match TRBD1. The germline V gene encodes CDR1 MNHEY and CDR2 SMNVEV (reference sequence). The junction had 6 bases not matched to a gene; V was cut back by 3 bases and J by 10 bases. The CDR3 sequence is 14 residues long. The CDR3 coding sequence is TGTGCCAGCAGTTTCCAGGGGGGCCGGTCACCCCTCCACTTT. Amino acid sequence: CASSFQGGRSPLHF.

A single count supports this clone. The chain links TRBV28 to TRBJ2-3; TRBD2 aligns across 11 bases. The germline CDR1 and CDR2 sequences are MDHEN and SYDVKM. This CDR3 is built from 16 residues. The ends lost 5 bases at V and 2 bases at J; junction bases unmatched: 6. The CDR3 loop reads CASSGQGLAATDTQYF. Here the CDR3 DNA reads TGTGCCAGCAGTGGACAGGGACTAGCGGCCACAGATACGCAGTATTTT.

The chain is built from TRBV27 and TRBJ1-4, with D tentatively TRBD1 (5 bases). V was clipped by 6 bases and J by 5 bases, with 13 bases between them. Germline-derived CDR1 and CDR2 are MNHEY and SMNVEV (reference sequence). This CDR3 contains 14 residues. The CDR3 bases are TGTGCCAGCAGACCTAGACAGCTAAATGAAAAACTGTTTTTT. Its protein product is CASRPRQLNEKLFF.